This entry describes one TCR beta chain. Method: immunoSEQ multiplex PCR; TCRdb's copy keeps in-frame clones and lacks some. The table has about 20,000 clones, more than 85% seen once. This record comes from a study of T cell changes during pregnancy in multiple sclerosis. The junction had 8 bases not matched to a gene; V was cut back by 5 bases and J by 3 bases. This CDR3 region has 15 residues. The germline CDR1 and CDR2 sequences are MNHNS and SASEGT. Sequenced here: CD8+ T cells from peripheral blood mononuclear cells, sampled after pregnancy. The receptor was isolated from a female donor in good health, enrolled as a control in a pregnancy study. The gene calls are TRBV6-1 and TRBJ2-7, with 9 bases identical to TRBD2. The CDR3 coding sequence is TGTGCCAGCAGTCCCTCCGGACTAGCGTACTACGAGCAGTACTTC. Its protein is CASSPSGLAYYEQYF.